The TCR beta chain described here comes from a study of cytomegalovirus exposure and HLA in healthy donors. Study observations and caveats: In a later analysis, parvovirus B19, influenza, CMV and Epstein-Barr virus appeared linked to several top co-occurrence clusters. As a later analysis showed, a missense DCLRE1C variant was linked to trimming of TCR beta V- and J-genes. Near-uniform donor sequencing depth was presumed by presence/absence analyses.

With 60 Vbeta and 13 Jbeta primers, the PCR was carried out. The data were produced by immunoSEQ multiplex PCR, yet TCRdb's version contains in-frame clones alone and is incomplete. This sample has about 280,000 clones; approximately 90% occur once, and the top ten carry approximately 2.2%. In the case of this clone: Its specificity is not known.

Looked up from germline, CDR1 is LNHDA and CDR2 is SQIVND (reference sequence). This CDR3 region has 15 residues. V gave up 9 bases and J gave up 0 bases, with 14 bases separating them. Specimen: PBMCs. The clonotype originates from a woman between 18 and 29 years old in good health and CMV-seronegative. This chain links TRBV19 with TRBJ1-4; weak D call: TRBD1 (6 bases). In nucleotides, the CDR3 is TGTGCCAGCCTGGGACACGTTGCAACTAATGAAAAACTGTTTTTT. Its translation: CASLGHVATNEKLFF.